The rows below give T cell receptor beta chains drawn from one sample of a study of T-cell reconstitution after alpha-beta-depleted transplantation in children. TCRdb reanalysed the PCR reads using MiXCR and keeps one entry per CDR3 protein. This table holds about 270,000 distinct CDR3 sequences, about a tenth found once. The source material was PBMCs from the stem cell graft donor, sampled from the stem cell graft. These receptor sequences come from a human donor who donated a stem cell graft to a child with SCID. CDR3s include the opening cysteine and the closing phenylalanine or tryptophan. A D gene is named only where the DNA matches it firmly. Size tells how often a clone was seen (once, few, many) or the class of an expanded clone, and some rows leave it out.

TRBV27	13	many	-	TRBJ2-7	TGTGCCAGCAGACCCGGGGGGCCCTACGAGCAGTACTTC	CASRPGGPYEQYF
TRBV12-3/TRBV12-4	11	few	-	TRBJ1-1	TGTGCCAGCACCTTACGGGGTCAGGCTTTCTTT	CASTLRGQAFF
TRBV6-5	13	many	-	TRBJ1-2	TGTGCCAGCGGCAGGGTCGATGGGTATGGCTACACCTTC	CASGRVDGYGYTF
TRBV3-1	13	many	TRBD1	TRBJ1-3	TGTGCCAGCAGCCCGGGACAGGGAAACACCATATATTTT	CASSPGQGNTIYF
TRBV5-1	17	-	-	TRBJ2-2	TGCGCCAGCAGCGGGGGGGCCAGTACGGCGAACACCGGGGAGCTGTTTTTT	CASSGGASTANTGELFF
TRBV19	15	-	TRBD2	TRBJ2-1	TGTGCCAGTAGTCCAAGCGGGGGGGCCCTCAATGAGCAGTTCTTC	CASSPSGGALNEQFF
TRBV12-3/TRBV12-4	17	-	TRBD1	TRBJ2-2	TGTGCCAGCAGTTTCCTACGGACAGGGACAAACACCGGGGAGCTGTTTTTT	CASSFLRTGTNTGELFF
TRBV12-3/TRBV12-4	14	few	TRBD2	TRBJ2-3	TGTGCCAGCAGTTTCGGGGGGGCGGGAGATACGCAGTATTTT	CASSFGGAGDTQYF
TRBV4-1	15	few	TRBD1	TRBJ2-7	TGCGCCAGCAGCCAATCACAGGGGGCGCAAAACGAGCAGTACTTC	CASSQSQGAQNEQYF
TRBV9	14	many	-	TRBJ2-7	TGTGCCAGCAGCGTAGAGCCCCAGGGCTACGAGCAGTACTTC	CASSVEPQGYEQYF
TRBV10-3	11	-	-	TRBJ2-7	TGTGCCATCAGTATGAACTACGAGCAGTACTTC	CAISMNYEQYF
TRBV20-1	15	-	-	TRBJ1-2	TGCAGTGTCTCGAAAACGGACGTAGTGGGCTATGGCTACACCTTC	CSVSKTDVVGYGYTF
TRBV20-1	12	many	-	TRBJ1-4	TGCAGCATAGACGGTCGTAATGAAAAACTGTTTTTT	CSIDGRNEKLFF